The clone carrying this T cell receptor beta chain was counted only a few times. The antigen remains undetermined. This sample is part of a study of shared clonotypes between healthy human individuals. Study-level results: Owing to a small donor count, the genetic and exposure-history diversity represented was limited. An expected dependence of interdonor clonotype sharing on sequencing depth was noted.

It was at deep level that the assay was run. Sequencing of unsorted PBMC DNA was carried out using ten immunoSEQ deep assay plates. Using immunoSEQ multiplex PCR, the repertoire was profiled, and TCRdb retains in-frame clones only, with some absent. The repertoire holds about 490,000 clones, with around 80% as singletons. The V gene's germline CDR1 is SQVTM and CDR2 ANQGSEA. Trimming removed 3 bases at V and 3 bases at J, with 12 bases between. CDR3 length equals 13 residues. This chain connects TRBV29-1 to TRBJ2-7; D not resolved. Sequencing used PBMCs. The receptor's source is a woman in her thirties or forties in good health. Some clones in this sample may be carry-over from other donors' samples. The chain's CDR3 is CSVDGEGSYEQYF. The CDR3 coding sequence is TGCAGCGTTGATGGGGAAGGAAGCTACGAGCAGTACTTC.